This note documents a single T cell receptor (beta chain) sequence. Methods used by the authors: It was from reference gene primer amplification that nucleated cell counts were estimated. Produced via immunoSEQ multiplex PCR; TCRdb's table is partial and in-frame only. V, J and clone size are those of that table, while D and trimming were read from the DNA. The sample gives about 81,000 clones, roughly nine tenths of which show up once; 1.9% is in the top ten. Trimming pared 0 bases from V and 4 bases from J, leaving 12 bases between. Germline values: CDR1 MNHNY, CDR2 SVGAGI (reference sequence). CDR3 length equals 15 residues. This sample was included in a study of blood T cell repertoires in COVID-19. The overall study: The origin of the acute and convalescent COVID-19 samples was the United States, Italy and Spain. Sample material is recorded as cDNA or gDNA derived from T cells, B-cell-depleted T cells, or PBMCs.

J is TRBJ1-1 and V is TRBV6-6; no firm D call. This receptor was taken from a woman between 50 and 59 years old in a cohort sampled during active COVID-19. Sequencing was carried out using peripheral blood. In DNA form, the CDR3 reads TGTGCCAGCAGTTACTCCCAACAGCGGGGCACTGAAGCTTTCTTT. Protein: CASSYSQQRGTEAFF.